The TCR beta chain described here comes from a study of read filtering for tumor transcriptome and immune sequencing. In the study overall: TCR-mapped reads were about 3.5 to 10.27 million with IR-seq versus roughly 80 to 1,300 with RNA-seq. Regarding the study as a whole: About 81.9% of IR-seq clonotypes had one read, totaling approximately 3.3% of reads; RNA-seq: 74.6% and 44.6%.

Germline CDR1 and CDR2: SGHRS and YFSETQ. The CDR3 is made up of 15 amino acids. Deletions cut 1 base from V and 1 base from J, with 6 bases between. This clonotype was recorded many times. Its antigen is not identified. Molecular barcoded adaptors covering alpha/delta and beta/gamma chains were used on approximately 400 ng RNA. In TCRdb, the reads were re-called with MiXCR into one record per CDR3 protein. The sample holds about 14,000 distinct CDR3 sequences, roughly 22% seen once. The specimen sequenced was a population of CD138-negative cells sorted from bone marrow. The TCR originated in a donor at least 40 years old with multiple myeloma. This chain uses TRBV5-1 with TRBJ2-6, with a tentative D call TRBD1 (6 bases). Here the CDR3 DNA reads TGCGCCAGCAGCTTGCAGGGGTCTGGGGCCAACGTCCTGACTTTC. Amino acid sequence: CASSLQGSGANVLTF.